The 3 T cell receptor beta chains reported below all come from one sample, sequenced in a study of Ad26.COV2.S vaccination and SARS-CoV-2 variants. Clones were sequenced by immunoSEQ multiplex PCR, and TCRdb holds only the in-frame ones, with some missing. The table includes about 350,000 clones, about 87% detected once. As for treatment: some 20 received Ad26.COV2.S at low or high dose, single or two shots; about 5 received placebo; per-sample allocation not given. Sample collection was performed on day 63 after the first vaccine or placebo injection. Specimen: peripheral blood, collected in a trial of Ad26.COV2.S vaccine versus placebo. The receptor set was obtained from a person between 18 and 60 years old who received the Ad26.COV2.S COVID-19 vaccine or a placebo.

CDR3 nucleotide sequence: TGTGCCAGCAGCCCTGGGACAAATTACGAGCAGTACTTC. It specifies CASSPGTNYEQYF. The chain links TRBV5-4 to TRBJ2-7; D possibly corresponds to TRBD1 (6 bases). The CDR3 is made up of 13 amino acids. V dropped 4 bases and J dropped 4 bases, with 12 bases sitting between them. Looked up from germline, CDR1 is SGHNT and CDR2 is YYREEE (reference sequence).

V is TRBV4-1 and J is TRBJ2-7; TRBD1 is a possible D gene (6 bases). The CDR3 spans 14 residues. V gave up 1 base and J gave up 1 base, with 8 bases separating them. Germline V gene lookup returns CDR1 MGHRA and CDR2 YSYEKL. The CDR3 sequence is CASSQAQGSYEQYF. Written as DNA, the CDR3 is TGCGCCAGCAGCCAAGCACAGGGATCCTACGAGCAGTACTTC.

The chain couples TRBV6-6 to TRBJ1-1; TRBD1 might be the D (6 bases). The CDR3 runs to 15 residues. V was cut by 7 bases and J by 2 bases, with 17 bases left in between. Germline CDR1 reads MNHNY; CDR2 reads SVGAGI (reference sequence). The CDR3 DNA reads TGTGCCAGCAAAAAAACAGAGGGACAAAACACTGAAGCTTTCTTT. Translation: CASKKTEGQNTEAFF.